The rows below give T cell receptor beta chains drawn from one sample of a study of blood T cell repertoires in COVID-19. Clones were sequenced by immunoSEQ multiplex PCR, and TCRdb holds only the in-frame ones, with some missing. The top ten clones hold 7.9% of a sample with roughly 200,000 clones, roughly 80% of them seen once. Sequenced material: peripheral blood. The receptors here all came from a woman aged 80 or over with acute or convalescent COVID-19. Each CDR3 is given with its conserved first and last residue.

CDR3aa: CASSSTTGIGTEAFF; v_gene: TRBV25-1; j_gene: TRBJ1-1
CDR3aa: CAWSVGATYEQYF; v_gene: TRBV30; j_gene: TRBJ2-7
CDR3aa: CASCPWAGGQKTQYF; v_gene: TRBV2; j_gene: TRBJ2-5
CDR3aa: CASTSRNRTGPLRGTYEQYF; v_gene: TRBV19; j_gene: TRBJ2-7
CDR3aa: CSGRLAGGQLYNEQFF; v_gene: TRBV29-1; j_gene: TRBJ2-1
CDR3aa: CASSPGTGLVYGYTF; v_gene: TRBV19; j_gene: TRBJ1-2
CDR3aa: CASSLDNGGNEQFF; v_gene: TRBV11-2; j_gene: TRBJ2-1
CDR3aa: CASSPPLPPYEQYF; v_gene: TRBV27; j_gene: TRBJ2-7
CDR3aa: CASSERSATDTQYF; v_gene: TRBV6-1; j_gene: TRBJ2-3
CDR3aa: CASSSQGRVEPQHF; v_gene: TRBV2; j_gene: TRBJ1-5
CDR3aa: CSVDQGALNTEAFF; v_gene: TRBV29-1; j_gene: TRBJ1-1
CDR3aa: CASRPQGGSNQPQHF; v_gene: TRBV6-5; j_gene: TRBJ1-5
CDR3aa: CASSSSGAGTDTQYF; v_gene: TRBV5-1; j_gene: TRBJ2-3
CDR3aa: CASLGQRNTGELFF; v_gene: TRBV2; j_gene: TRBJ2-2
CDR3aa: CASSAQGGSNQPQHF; v_gene: TRBV2; j_gene: TRBJ1-5
CDR3aa: CASSIRVNRGLWGYTF; v_gene: TRBV19; j_gene: TRBJ1-2
CDR3aa: CASSRGEGTYF; v_gene: TRBV5-5; j_gene: TRBJ2-7
CDR3aa: CASSFRDRGTVTEAFF; v_gene: TRBV7-9; j_gene: TRBJ1-1
CDR3aa: CASSRDTRYTNEQFF; v_gene: TRBV27; j_gene: TRBJ2-1
CDR3aa: CASSLGPDNYGYTF; v_gene: TRBV7-3; j_gene: TRBJ1-2
CDR3aa: CASSQVTRRTSATEAFF; v_gene: TRBV4-2; j_gene: TRBJ1-1
CDR3aa: CASSSSGKLGDTQYF; v_gene: TRBV5-1; j_gene: TRBJ2-3
CDR3aa: CASSQRPGGGETQYF; v_gene: TRBV4-2; j_gene: TRBJ2-5
CDR3aa: CASSVDGQYNSPLHF; v_gene: TRBV9; j_gene: TRBJ1-6
CDR3aa: CASSFQSPGQGSDTQYF; v_gene: TRBV27; j_gene: TRBJ2-3
CDR3aa: CSADGDTEAFF; v_gene: TRBV20-1; j_gene: TRBJ1-1
CDR3aa: CASTFGGAYNEQFF; v_gene: TRBV3-1/TRBV3-2; j_gene: TRBJ2-1
CDR3aa: CASSLARQGSHNEQFF; v_gene: TRBV7-6; j_gene: TRBJ2-1
CDR3aa: CASSLVGGTSGNTIYF; v_gene: TRBV5-1; j_gene: TRBJ1-3
CDR3aa: CASSQTGGVQPQHF; v_gene: TRBV18; j_gene: TRBJ1-5
CDR3aa: CASSIQGSSLEQYF; v_gene: TRBV19; j_gene: TRBJ2-7
CDR3aa: CASSEVAGTGWDEQYF; v_gene: TRBV10-1; j_gene: TRBJ2-7
CDR3aa: CASSLTGTGTYNEQFF; v_gene: TRBV7-2; j_gene: TRBJ2-1
CDR3aa: CASSLQGSNQPQHF; v_gene: TRBV19; j_gene: TRBJ1-5
CDR3aa: CASSRTGPLYNEQFF; v_gene: TRBV19; j_gene: TRBJ2-1
CDR3aa: CASSFARQGSHQPQHF; v_gene: TRBV6-6; j_gene: TRBJ1-5
CDR3aa: CASSSEGGNEAFF; v_gene: TRBV2; j_gene: TRBJ1-1
CDR3aa: CASSMELLKETQYF; v_gene: TRBV19; j_gene: TRBJ2-5
CDR3aa: CASSLASSDQFF; v_gene: TRBV7-9; j_gene: TRBJ2-1
CDR3aa: CASSTSPTGAGNTIYF; v_gene: TRBV5-1; j_gene: TRBJ1-3
CDR3aa: CASSAASGTPNEQFF; v_gene: TRBV6-4; j_gene: TRBJ2-1
CDR3aa: CASSYTSGTNTYEQYF; v_gene: TRBV6-5; j_gene: TRBJ2-7
CDR3aa: CASSQGAQPNNEQFF; v_gene: TRBV3-1/TRBV3-2; j_gene: TRBJ2-1